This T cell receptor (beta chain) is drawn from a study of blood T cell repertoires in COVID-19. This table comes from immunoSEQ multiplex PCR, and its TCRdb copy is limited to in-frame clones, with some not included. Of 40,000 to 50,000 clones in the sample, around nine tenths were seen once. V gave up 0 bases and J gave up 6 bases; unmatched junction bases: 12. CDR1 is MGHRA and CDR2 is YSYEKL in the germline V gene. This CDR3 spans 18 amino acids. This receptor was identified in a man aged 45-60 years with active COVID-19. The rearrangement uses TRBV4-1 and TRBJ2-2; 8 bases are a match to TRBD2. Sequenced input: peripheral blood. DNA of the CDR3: TGCGCCAGCAGCCAAGATAAAGGCCAAAGCGGGAGACCCGGGGAGCTGTTTTTT. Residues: CASSQDKGQSGRPGELFF.